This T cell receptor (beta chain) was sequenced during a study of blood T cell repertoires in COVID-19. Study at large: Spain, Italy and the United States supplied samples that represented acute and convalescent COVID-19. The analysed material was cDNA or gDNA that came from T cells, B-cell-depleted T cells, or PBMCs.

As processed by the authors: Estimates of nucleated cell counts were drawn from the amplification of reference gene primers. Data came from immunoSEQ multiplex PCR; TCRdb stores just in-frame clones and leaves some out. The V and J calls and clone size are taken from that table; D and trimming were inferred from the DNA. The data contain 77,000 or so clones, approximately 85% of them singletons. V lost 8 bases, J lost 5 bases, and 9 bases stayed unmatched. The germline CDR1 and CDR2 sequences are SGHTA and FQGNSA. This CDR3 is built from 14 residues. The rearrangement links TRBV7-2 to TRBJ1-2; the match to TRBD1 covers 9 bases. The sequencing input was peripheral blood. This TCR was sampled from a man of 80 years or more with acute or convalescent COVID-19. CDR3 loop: CASGQGQGFYGYTF. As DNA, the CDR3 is TGTGCCAGCGGTCAGGGACAGGGATTTTATGGCTACACCTTC.